This T cell receptor (beta chain) was sequenced for a study of OX40 agonist ivuxolimab in advanced cancers. Study information: Cohort: 75% to 90% men, mean age 60, aged about 23 to 80. Study-wide results and limits: Normalized T-cell clonal expansion was also low in a subset of nonresponders.

This table comes from immunoSEQ multiplex PCR, and its TCRdb copy is limited to in-frame clones, with some not included. Seen here are more than 15,000 clones, approximately 87% observed once, and the top ten hold around 30%. Germline V gives CDR1 SGDLS, CDR2 YYNGEE. V was clipped by 4 bases and J by 9 bases; unmatched bases: 6. This CDR3 has 14 residues. This clone has only a few counts. What it binds is not known. Specimen: CD4+ or CD8+ T cells sorted from blood, collected in a trial of the OX40 agonist ivuxolimab. This TCR was recovered from an adult with an advanced solid tumor such as melanoma, head and neck, liver or kidney cancer. The rearrangement uses TRBV9 and TRBJ2-1; TRBD2 agrees at 11 bases. DNA for the CDR3: TGTGCCAGCAGCAATAGCGGGGGGGCTGGTGAGCAGTTCTTC. Its protein is CASSNSGGAGEQFF.